The text below deals with one T cell receptor (beta chain). Its antigen is currently not known. The input lacks base qualities; no much larger clone sits a single base away. Library prep was done by the immunoSEQ multiplex PCR assay. The original pipeline was this. A statistical classification framework was developed to diagnose cytomegalovirus status using the catalog of TCR beta chain sequences. Entries here come from immuneACCESS through TCRdb and include only in-frame sequences with V and J called. Some clones fail to appear in such tables; in the studies checked, an unresolved V gene covers under half of the shortfall, and the cause of the remainder is unknown. V, J and clone size are taken as reported in that table, and D and trimming were inferred from the DNA itself. The sample table records about 110,000 clones; about 92% of these occur just once. Of the sample, over 1.5% is held by the ten largest clones.

This entry is derived from a study of cytomegalovirus exposure and HLA in healthy donors (dated 2017 in TCRdb). Background for the entire study: According to a later analysis, the 120 or so validation repertoires were produced on the same platform as the roughly 700 repertoires of the first cohort. The study was designed to test whether signatures of past pathogen exposure could be identified by cataloging public T cell receptors. Besides the first cohort of approximately 710 subjects, a separate validation cohort made up of roughly 130 different subjects was used. To predict cytomegalovirus infection status, the study combined high-throughput TCR immunosequencing, statistical association of individual TCRs with disease status, and machine learning. Overall results and qualifications from the work: The study listed 150 to 200 TCR beta chains as associated with cytomegalovirus. Across donors, most TCR sequences were observed very rarely, whereas some public TCRs were present in many individuals. The validation cohort had no HLA typing available for a later analysis, so co-occurrence within that cohort was assessed over all 120 or so repertoires. In both the original and validation cohorts, the classifier was reported to diagnose cytomegalovirus status with high specificity and sensitivity. The authors suggested that the approach could potentially be extended to other disease states and immunological phenotypes. Of the cluster scores, around 95% were above 0 in a later analysis, which found that TCRs clustered in the first cohort also tended to co-occur in the 95 to 150 validation repertoires. A few of the identified cytomegalovirus-associated TCR beta chains were confirmed in vitro to be specific for cytomegalovirus antigens.

Separate from the roughly 700-subject first cohort, the validation cohort of roughly 130 subjects was the group to which the donors belonged. The receptor comes from a woman younger than 35 in good health and CMV-seronegative. Material for sequencing was PBMCs.

CDR3 region: CASRPQGDQPQHF. The DNA reads TGTGCCAGCAGGCCACAGGGGGACCAGCCCCAGCATTTT. Here the chain combines TRBV6-6 and TRBJ1-5; 8 of the junction bases match TRBD1. Spanning cysteine to phenylalanine, the CDR3 consists of 13 amino acids. This entry keeps only the CDR3 DNA: 39 bases, framed from base 1. The germline V end is reduced by 6 bases and the J end by 7 bases; junction bases left unmatched: 5. Per the germline V gene (reference sequence), MNHNY is the CDR1 and SVGAGI is the CDR2.